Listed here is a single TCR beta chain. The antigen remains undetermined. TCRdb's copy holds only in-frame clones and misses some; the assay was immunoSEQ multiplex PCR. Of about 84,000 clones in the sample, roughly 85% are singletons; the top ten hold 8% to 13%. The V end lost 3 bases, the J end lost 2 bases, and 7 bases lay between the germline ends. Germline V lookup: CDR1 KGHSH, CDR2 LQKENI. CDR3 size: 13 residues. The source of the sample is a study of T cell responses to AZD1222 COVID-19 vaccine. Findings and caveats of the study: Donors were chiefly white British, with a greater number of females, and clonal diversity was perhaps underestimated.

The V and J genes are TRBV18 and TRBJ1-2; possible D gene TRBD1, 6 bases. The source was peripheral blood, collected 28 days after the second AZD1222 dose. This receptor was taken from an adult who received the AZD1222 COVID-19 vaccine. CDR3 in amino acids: CASSPRGNYGYTF. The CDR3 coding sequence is TGTGCCAGCTCACCGAGGGGGAACTATGGCTACACCTTC.